The clone carrying this T cell receptor beta chain was picked up many times. Its matching antigen is unknown. One entry per CDR3 protein results from TCRdb running MiXCR on the 5' RACE reads. The sample yields about 14,000 distinct CDR3 sequences, under 20% seen once. These data originate in a study of T-cell memory formation after mild COVID-19. At the level of the study: The study found TCR clusters largely donor specific.

Germline V CDR1 and CDR2: MGHDK, SYGVNS. This CDR3 comprises 14 residues. The germline V and J ends were trimmed by 3 bases and 0 bases, with 8 bases remaining between them. Study-wide points: Shrinking CD4+ clones resided mostly in CM and EM, and CD8+ ones in EMRA. The study found balanced CD4/CD8 in clones contracting day 15 to 85 and a CD4+ lean in later expanders. There was no confirmation that second-wave clones peaking on day 37 were SARS-CoV-2 specific.

The rearrangement links TRBV25-1 to TRBJ1-1; the D is unclear. Material: PBMCs or a T cell subset sorted from them (not recorded which). This TCR was sampled from a man in his late teens or twenties who had mild COVID-19 (a few samples of this study predate the infection). Cell type and time point are not known. The CDR3 sequence: CASSDYLLNTEAFF. As DNA, the CDR3 is TGTGCCAGCAGTGATTACTTATTGAACACTGAAGCTTTCTTT.